These T cell receptor beta chains were read from a single sample in a study of blood T cell repertoires in COVID-19. Sequenced by immunoSEQ multiplex PCR; TCRdb stores in-frame clones only, minus some. The sample consists of under 450,000 clones, 87% of them appearing once. Sequenced material: PBMCs or T cells enriched from blood (not recorded which). Source of these receptors: a woman aged 25 to 39 who had recovered from COVID-19. Each CDR3 is given with its conserved first and last residue. The order of the fields is CDR3 DNA, CDR3 protein, D gene, J gene, clone size, V gene, CDR3 length. D genes are given only for firm matches. Expanded clones get a size class; other rows say once, few or many, or leave the size out.

TGTGCCAGCAGCCCGGACAGGCCCGGGGAAGCTTTCTTT	CASSPDRPGEAFF	TRBD1	TRBJ1-1	-	TRBV3-1/TRBV3-2	13
TGTGCCAGCAGCCAAGATGTACAGACCTATGGCTACACCTTC	CASSQDVQTYGYTF	-	TRBJ1-2	-	TRBV4-2	14
TGTGCCAGCAGCGCGGGACAGGGAGGCAATCAGCCCCAGCATTTT	CASSAGQGGNQPQHF	TRBD1	TRBJ1-5	-	TRBV7-6	15
TGTGCCAGTAACAGATTTGCGAACACCGGGGAGCTGTTTTTT	CASNRFANTGELFF	-	TRBJ2-2	-	TRBV19	14
TGCGCCAGCAGTTCGAAACTGGACAATGAGCAGTTCTTC	CASSSKLDNEQFF	-	TRBJ2-1	-	TRBV5-1	13
TGTGCCAGCAGTCCTCCGGGACTAGCACAAGAGACCCAGTACTTC	CASSPPGLAQETQYF	TRBD2	TRBJ2-5	-	TRBV6-5	15
TGTGCCAGCAGTCCCGGACTAGCGGGGGAAGAGACCCAGTACTTC	CASSPGLAGEETQYF	TRBD2	TRBJ2-5	-	TRBV7-6	15
TGCGCCAGCAGCGCTTTATACCCGGAGGAAGCTTTCTTT	CASSALYPEEAFF	-	TRBJ1-1	-	TRBV5-1	13
TGTGCCAGCAGCCCGCCCGGGAGGGTCTCCTACGAGCAGTACTTC	CASSPPGRVSYEQYF	TRBD2	TRBJ2-7	-	TRBV7-8	15
TGTGCCAGCAGCCCCCCAGGTGTGAACACTGAAGCTTTCTTT	CASSPPGVNTEAFF	-	TRBJ1-1	-	TRBV2	14
TGTGCCAGCAGCGTAGCCCCCTTTCTTAATGAAAAACTGTTTTTT	CASSVAPFLNEKLFF	-	TRBJ1-4	-	TRBV9	15
TGCGCCAGCAGCCAAGCATCAGGCAATCAGCCCCAGCATTTT	CASSQASGNQPQHF	-	TRBJ1-5	once	TRBV4-1	14
TGTGCCAGCAGCTTAAACTCTCGCGGGAACAATGAGCAGTTCTTC	CASSLNSRGNNEQFF	-	TRBJ2-1	-	TRBV7-3	15
TGTGCCAGCAGCTACAGGACGGTGAACACTGAAGCTTTCTTT	CASSYRTVNTEAFF	-	TRBJ1-1	-	TRBV3-1/TRBV3-2	14
TGTGCCAGCAGCTTAGGAGGTAGCGCTGAAGCTTTCTTT	CASSLGGSAEAFF	-	TRBJ1-1	-	TRBV7-9	13
TGCGCCAGCAGTGCGGGAAGGGGCCGTCTAGAGAATGAGCAGTTCTTC	CASSAGRGRLENEQFF	-	TRBJ2-1	-	TRBV5-1	16
TGCGCCAGCAGCTTGGGTGGGACAGGGAACTACGAGCAGTACTTC	CASSLGGTGNYEQYF	TRBD1	TRBJ2-7	-	TRBV5-1	15
TGTGCCACTAGTCCCGGGACTAGCGGGTTCGCAGATACGCAGTATTTT	CATSPGTSGFADTQYF	TRBD2	TRBJ2-3	-	TRBV24-1	16
TGCGCCAGCAGCCGTTTGACTAGCGGGGGGGAAGAGCAGTTCTTC	CASSRLTSGGEEQFF	TRBD2	TRBJ2-1	-	TRBV5-1	15
TGTGCCAGCAGCTTCAGCGGGGAAAAACTGTTTTTT	CASSFSGEKLFF	-	TRBJ1-4	-	TRBV7-9	12
TGTGCCAGCAGGATGGAGCGGGTCGCAACTAATGAAAAACTGTTTTTT	CASRMERVATNEKLFF	-	TRBJ1-4	-	TRBV28	16
TGTGCCAGCACCCGCCGGGGAGGGGCGGCCACTGAAGCTTTCTTT	CASTRRGGAATEAFF	-	TRBJ1-1	-	TRBV27	15
TGTGCCAGCAGTTCCCCATCGGCGGGGATCGAGGCCCAGTACTTC	CASSSPSAGIEAQYF	-	TRBJ2-5	few	TRBV27	15
TGTGCCAGCAGCGACCGGGACACGAGAACTGAAGCTTTCTTT	CASSDRDTRTEAFF	-	TRBJ1-1	-	TRBV7-6	14
TGTGCCAGCAGCTTGGGACTAGCGGGAGAAGAGACCCAGTACTTC	CASSLGLAGEETQYF	TRBD2	TRBJ2-5	once	TRBV7-8	15
TGTGCCAGCAGCTTACGAGCTAACTATGGCTACACCTTC	CASSLRANYGYTF	-	TRBJ1-2	-	TRBV7-9	13
TGTGCCAGCAGCGGGGGCTGGGGCTCTGGGGCCAACGTCCTGACTTTC	CASSGGWGSGANVLTF	-	TRBJ2-6	-	TRBV7-2	16
TGTGCCAGCAGTTACCGGGACAGATTGAACACTGAAGCTTTCTTT	CASSYRDRLNTEAFF	TRBD1	TRBJ1-1	-	TRBV6-5	15
TGTGCCAGTAGCCTCGGGGGGGGTTATGGCTACACCTTC	CASSLGGGYGYTF	-	TRBJ1-2	-	TRBV19	13
TGCGCCAGCAGCTTTGCTTCGGGGGATTCACCCCTCCACTTT	CASSFASGDSPLHF	-	TRBJ1-6	once	TRBV5-1	14
TGTGCCAGCTCCTCGAGCTCCTACAATGAGCAGTTCTTC	CASSSSSYNEQFF	-	TRBJ2-1	few	TRBV7-3	13
TGTGCCAGCAGTGAAGAGGACAGGGTGGGCTCCTACGAGCAGCACTTC	CASSEEDRVGSYEQHF	TRBD1	TRBJ2-7	-	TRBV6-1	16
TGTGCCAGTAGTATACCCCCTAACCCCCAGCATTTT	CASSIPPNPQHF	-	TRBJ1-5	-	TRBV19	12
TGTGCCAGCAGTTTAACAGGGGGGAGCAATCAGCCCCAGCATTTT	CASSLTGGSNQPQHF	TRBD1	TRBJ1-5	-	TRBV28	15
TGTGCCAGCAGCTTATCCGGGGCAGATACGCAGTATTTT	CASSLSGADTQYF	-	TRBJ2-3	-	TRBV7-9	13
TGTGCTAGTGGGAACCCGGGACAGGCCTCGATTTCCTACAATGAGCAGTTCTTC	CASGNPGQASISYNEQFF	TRBD1	TRBJ2-1	-	TRBV12-5	18
TGTGCCAGCAGCTTGACAGGGGGTAACTCCTACGAGCAGTACTTC	CASSLTGGNSYEQYF	TRBD1	TRBJ2-7	-	TRBV5-6	15
TGTGCCAGCAGCCAACTTAGGGAGGGTGAAGCTTTCTTT	CASSQLREGEAFF	-	TRBJ1-1	-	TRBV9	13
TGTGCCAGCAGTTCCCGGAGACAGGGAAGGGGGCAAGAGACCCAGTACTTC	CASSSRRQGRGQETQYF	TRBD1	TRBJ2-5	-	TRBV27	17
TGTGCCAGCAGCGGGCGGGACAGGGACCGGGGCTACACCTTC	CASSGRDRDRGYTF	TRBD1	TRBJ1-2	-	TRBV7-9	14
TGTGCCACCGCGATTAGCGGGGGGGCGGGGAATGAGCAGTTCTTC	CATAISGGAGNEQFF	TRBD2	TRBJ2-1	-	TRBV27	15
TGTGCCACCAGTGCTTCGACAGGGTCCACAGATACGCAGTATTTT	CATSASTGSTDTQYF	TRBD1	TRBJ2-3	-	TRBV24-1	15
TGTGCCACCAGTCCGGGGGGCTCCTACAATGAGCAGTTCTTC	CATSPGGSYNEQFF	TRBD2	TRBJ2-1	once	TRBV24-1	14
TGTGCCAGCAGCTTAGTATCCGTTATCGATATGAGGGAAGCCCAGCATTTT	CASSLVSVIDMREAQHF	-	TRBJ1-5	-	TRBV7-8	17
TGCGCCAGCAAGGCAGGGGAGAACACTGAAGCTTTCTTT	CASKAGENTEAFF	-	TRBJ1-1	-	TRBV5-1	13
TGTGCCATCAGCGGACAGGGGAACACCGGGGAGCTGTTTTTT	CAISGQGNTGELFF	TRBD1	TRBJ2-2	few	TRBV10-3	14
TGTGCCAGCAGCTTGGGCGGGAGTCGGTACGAGCAGTACTTC	CASSLGGSRYEQYF	TRBD2	TRBJ2-7	-	TRBV11-2	14
TGTGCCAGCAGTTTGGAGGGGGGGAATGAGCAGTTCTTC	CASSLEGGNEQFF	-	TRBJ2-1	-	TRBV12-3/TRBV12-4	13
TGTGCCAGCAGTCCAGGCACAGATACGCAGTATTTT	CASSPGTDTQYF	-	TRBJ2-3	-	TRBV6-5	12
TGTGCCAGCAGCTTACCAGGGTGGGGCACTGAAGCTTTCTTT	CASSLPGWGTEAFF	-	TRBJ1-1	-	TRBV13	14
TGTGCCAGCAGCGATAGAGAGTCCTACGAGCAGTACTTC	CASSDRESYEQYF	-	TRBJ2-7	-	TRBV12-3/TRBV12-4	13
TGTGCCAGCAGCTTATATTTCGGGGGACAGGGTGCCTACGAGCAGTACTTC	CASSLYFGGQGAYEQYF	TRBD1	TRBJ2-7	-	TRBV7-8	17
TGTGCCAGCAGGGGGACAGGGGGTCAGCCCCAGCATTTT	CASRGTGGQPQHF	TRBD1	TRBJ1-5	-	TRBV12-3/TRBV12-4	13
TGTGCCAGCAGCCTCCTCGGGGGGTCCGGCAATGAGCAGTTCTTC	CASSLLGGSGNEQFF	TRBD2	TRBJ2-1	once	TRBV7-2	15